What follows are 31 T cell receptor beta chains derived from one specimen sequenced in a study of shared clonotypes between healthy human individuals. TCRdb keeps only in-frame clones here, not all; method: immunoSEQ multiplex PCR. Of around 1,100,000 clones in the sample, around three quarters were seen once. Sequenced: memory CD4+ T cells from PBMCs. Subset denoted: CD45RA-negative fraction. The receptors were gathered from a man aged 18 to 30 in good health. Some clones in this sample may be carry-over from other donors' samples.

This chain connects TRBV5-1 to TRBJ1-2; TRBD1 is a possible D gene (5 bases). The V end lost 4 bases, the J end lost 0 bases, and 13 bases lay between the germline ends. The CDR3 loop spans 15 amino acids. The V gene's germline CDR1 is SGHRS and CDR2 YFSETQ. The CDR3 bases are TGCGCCAGCAGCCCCGGGACCGCGACTAACTATGGCTACACCTTC. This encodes CASSPGTATNYGYTF.

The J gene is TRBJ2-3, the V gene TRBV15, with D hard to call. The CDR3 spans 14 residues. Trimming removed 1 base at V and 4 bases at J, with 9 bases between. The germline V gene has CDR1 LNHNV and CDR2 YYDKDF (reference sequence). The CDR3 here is CATSRARFSDTQYF. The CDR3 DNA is TGTGCCACCAGCAGAGCGAGGTTTTCAGATACGCAGTATTTT.

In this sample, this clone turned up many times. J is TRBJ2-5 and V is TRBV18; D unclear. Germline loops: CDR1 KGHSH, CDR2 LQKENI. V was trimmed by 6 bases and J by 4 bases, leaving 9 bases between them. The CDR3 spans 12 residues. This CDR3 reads CASSQTAETQYF. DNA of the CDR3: TGTGCCAGCTCCCAAACCGCAGAGACCCAGTACTTC.

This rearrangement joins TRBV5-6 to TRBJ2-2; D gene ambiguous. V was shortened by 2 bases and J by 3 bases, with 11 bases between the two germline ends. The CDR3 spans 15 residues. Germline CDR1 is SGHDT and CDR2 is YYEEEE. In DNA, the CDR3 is TGTGCCAGCAGCTTAACCTTTTCCTACACCGGGGAGCTGTTTTTT. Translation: CASSLTFSYTGELFF.

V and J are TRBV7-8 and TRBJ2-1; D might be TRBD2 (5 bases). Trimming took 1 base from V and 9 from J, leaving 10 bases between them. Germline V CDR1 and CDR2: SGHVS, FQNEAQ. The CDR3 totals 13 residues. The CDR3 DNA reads TGTGCCAGCAGCTTAGATCCGGGAAGTGAGCAGTTCTTC. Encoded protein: CASSLDPGSEQFF.

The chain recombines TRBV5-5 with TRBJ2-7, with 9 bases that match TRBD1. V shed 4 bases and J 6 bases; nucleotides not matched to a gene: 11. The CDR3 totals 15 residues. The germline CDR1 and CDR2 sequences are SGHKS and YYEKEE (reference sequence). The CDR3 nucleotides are TGTGCCAGCAGCCAGATACCGGGGACAGGGTCCGAGCAGTACTTC. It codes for CASSQIPGTGSEQYF.

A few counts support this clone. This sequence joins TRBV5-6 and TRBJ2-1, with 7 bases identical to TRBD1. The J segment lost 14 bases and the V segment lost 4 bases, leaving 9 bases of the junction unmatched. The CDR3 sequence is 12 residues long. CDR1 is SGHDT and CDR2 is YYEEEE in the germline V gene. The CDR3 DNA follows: TGTGCCAGCAGCCTCGACAGGGTTAGGGAGTTCTTC. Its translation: CASSLDRVREFF.

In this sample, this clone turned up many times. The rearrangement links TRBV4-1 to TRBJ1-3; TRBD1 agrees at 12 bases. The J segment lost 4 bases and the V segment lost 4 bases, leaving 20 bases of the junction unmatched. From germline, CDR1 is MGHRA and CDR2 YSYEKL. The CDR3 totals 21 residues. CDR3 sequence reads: CASSPREGTGGPAVSGNTIYF. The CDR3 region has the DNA TGCGCCAGCAGCCCTCGTGAGGGGACAGGGGGCCCGGCTGTGTCAGGAAACACCATATATTTT.

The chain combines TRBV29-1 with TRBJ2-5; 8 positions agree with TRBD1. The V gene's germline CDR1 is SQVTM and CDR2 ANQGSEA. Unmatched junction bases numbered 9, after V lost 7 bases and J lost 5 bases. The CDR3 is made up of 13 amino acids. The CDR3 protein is CSAPDRVSETQYF. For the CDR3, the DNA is TGCAGCGCCCCGGACAGGGTTTCGGAGACCCAGTACTTC.

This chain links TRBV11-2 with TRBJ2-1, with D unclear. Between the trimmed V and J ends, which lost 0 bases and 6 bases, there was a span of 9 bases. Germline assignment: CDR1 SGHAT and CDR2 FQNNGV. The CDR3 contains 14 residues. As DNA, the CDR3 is TGTGCCAGCAGCTTAGATCGTTTCGCCAATGAGCAGTTCTTC. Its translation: CASSLDRFANEQFF.

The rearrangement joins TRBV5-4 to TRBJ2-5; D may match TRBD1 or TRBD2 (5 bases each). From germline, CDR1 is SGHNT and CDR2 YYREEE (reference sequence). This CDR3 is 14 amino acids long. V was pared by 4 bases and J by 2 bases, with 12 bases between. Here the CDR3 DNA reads TGTGCCAGCAGCGTACCGGGACGGCAAGAGACCCAGTACTTC. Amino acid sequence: CASSVPGRQETQYF. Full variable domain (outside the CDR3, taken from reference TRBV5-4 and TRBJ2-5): ETGVTQSPTHLIKTRGQQVTLRCSSQSGHNTVSWYQQALGQGPQFIFQYYREEENGRGNFPPRFSGLQFPNYSSELNVNALELDDSALYLCASSVPGRQETQYFGPGTRLLVL.

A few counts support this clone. The CDR3 sequence: CASSPVADTQYF. Here the CDR3 DNA reads TGCGCCAGCAGCCCCGTGGCAGATACGCAGTATTTT. The chain carries TRBV5-1 and TRBJ2-3; the D is unclear. Germline CDR1 is SGHRS and CDR2 is YFSETQ. The CDR3 spans 12 residues. V was cut by 4 bases and J by 4 bases, with 7 bases left in between. The full variable domain, rest sourced from reference TRBV5-1 and TRBJ2-3, is KAGVTQTPRYLIKTRGQQVTLSCSPISGHRSVSWYQQTPGQGLQFLFEYFSETQRNKGNFPGRFSGRQFSNSRSEMNVSTLELGDSALYLCASSPVADTQYFGPGTRLTVL.

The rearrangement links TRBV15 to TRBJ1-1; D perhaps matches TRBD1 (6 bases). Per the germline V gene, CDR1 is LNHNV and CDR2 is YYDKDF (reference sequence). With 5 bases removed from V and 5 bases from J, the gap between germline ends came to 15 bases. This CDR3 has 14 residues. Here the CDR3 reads CATSSGGRGTEAFF. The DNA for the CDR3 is TGTGCCACCAGCTCGGGGGGGCGGGGGACTGAAGCTTTCTTT.

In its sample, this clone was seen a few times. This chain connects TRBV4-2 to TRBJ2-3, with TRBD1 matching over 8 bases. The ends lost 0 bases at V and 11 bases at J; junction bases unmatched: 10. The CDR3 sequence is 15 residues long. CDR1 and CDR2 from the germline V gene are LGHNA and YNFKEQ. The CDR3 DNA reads TGTGCCAGCAGCCAAGACCCGAACAGGGGGGACGAGCAGTATTTT. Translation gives CASSQDPNRGDEQYF.

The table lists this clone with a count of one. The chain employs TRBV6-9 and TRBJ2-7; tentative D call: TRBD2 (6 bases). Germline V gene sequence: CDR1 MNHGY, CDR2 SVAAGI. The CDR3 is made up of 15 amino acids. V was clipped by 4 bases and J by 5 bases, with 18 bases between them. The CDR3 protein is CASSLEAGPFDEQYF. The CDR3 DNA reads TGTGCCAGCAGTTTGGAAGCGGGCCCCTTTGACGAGCAGTACTTC.

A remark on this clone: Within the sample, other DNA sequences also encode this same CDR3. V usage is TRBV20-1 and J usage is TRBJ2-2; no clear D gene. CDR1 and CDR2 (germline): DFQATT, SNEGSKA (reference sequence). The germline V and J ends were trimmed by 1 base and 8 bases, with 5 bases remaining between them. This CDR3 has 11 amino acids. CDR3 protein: CSARGGGELFF. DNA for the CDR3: TGCAGTGCTAGAGGAGGAGGGGAGCTGTTTTTT.

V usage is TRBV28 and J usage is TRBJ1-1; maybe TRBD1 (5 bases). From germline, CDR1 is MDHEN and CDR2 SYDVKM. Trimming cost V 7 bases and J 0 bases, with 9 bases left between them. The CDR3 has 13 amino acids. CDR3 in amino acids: CASKGPMNTEAFF. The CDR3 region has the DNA TGTGCCAGCAAGGGACCAATGAACACTGAAGCTTTCTTT.

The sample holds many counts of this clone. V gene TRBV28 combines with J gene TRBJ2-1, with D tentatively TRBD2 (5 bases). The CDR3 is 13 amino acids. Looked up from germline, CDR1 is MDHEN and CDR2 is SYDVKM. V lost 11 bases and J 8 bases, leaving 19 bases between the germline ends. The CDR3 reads CACRLRVPDEQFF. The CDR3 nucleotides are TGTGCCTGTAGACTGAGGGTCCCGGATGAGCAGTTCTTC.

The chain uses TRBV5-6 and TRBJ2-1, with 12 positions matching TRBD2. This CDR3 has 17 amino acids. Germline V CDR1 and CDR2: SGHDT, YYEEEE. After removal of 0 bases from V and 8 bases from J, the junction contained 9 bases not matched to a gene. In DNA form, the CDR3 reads TGTGCCAGCAGCTTGGCCCAGACTAGCGGGAGTATCCATGAGCAGTTCTTC. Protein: CASSLAQTSGSIHEQFF.

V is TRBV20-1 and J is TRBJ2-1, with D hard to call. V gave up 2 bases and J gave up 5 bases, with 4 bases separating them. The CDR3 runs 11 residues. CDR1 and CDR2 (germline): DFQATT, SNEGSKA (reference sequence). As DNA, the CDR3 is TGCAGTGCTAGATTGAACAATGAGCAGTTCTTC. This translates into CSARLNNEQFF.

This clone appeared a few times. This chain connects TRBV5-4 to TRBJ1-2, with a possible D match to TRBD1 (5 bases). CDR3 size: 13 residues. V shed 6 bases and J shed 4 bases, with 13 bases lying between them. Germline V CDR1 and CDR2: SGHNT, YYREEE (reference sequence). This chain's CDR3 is CASKGNGVYGYTF. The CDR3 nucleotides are TGTGCCAGCAAGGGGAACGGCGTCTATGGCTACACCTTC.

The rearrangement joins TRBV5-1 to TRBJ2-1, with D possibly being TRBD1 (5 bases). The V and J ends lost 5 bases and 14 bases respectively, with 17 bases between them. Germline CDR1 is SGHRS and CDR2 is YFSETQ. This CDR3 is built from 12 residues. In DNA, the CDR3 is TGCGCCAGCAGACCAGATTGGGAAGGGGAGTTCTTC. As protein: CASRPDWEGEFF.

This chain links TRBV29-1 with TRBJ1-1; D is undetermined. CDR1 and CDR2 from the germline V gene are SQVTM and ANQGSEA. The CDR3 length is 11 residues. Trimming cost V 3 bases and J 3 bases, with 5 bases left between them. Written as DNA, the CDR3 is TGCAGCGTTGACAGCTACACTGAAGCTTTCTTT. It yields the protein CSVDSYTEAFF.

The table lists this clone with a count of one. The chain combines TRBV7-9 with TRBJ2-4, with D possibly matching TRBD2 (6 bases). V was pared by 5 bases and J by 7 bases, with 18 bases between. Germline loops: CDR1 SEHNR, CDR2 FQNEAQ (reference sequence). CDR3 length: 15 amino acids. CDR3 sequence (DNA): TGTGCCAGCAGCGGGGGGTTAAGACAGATCAACATTCAGTACTTC. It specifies CASSGGLRQINIQYF.

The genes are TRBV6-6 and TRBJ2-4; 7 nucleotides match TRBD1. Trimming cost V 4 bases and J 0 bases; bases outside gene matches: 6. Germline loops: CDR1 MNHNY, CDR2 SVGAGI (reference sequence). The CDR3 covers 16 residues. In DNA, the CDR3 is TGTGCCAGCAGTTCCCGGGACAGTCTAGCCAAAAACATTCAGTACTTC. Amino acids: CASSSRDSLAKNIQYF.

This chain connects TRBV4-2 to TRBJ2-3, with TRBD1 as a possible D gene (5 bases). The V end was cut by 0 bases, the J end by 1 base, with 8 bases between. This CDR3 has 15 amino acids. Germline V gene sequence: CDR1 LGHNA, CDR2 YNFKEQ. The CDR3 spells CASSQEEGGTDTQYF. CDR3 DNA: TGTGCCAGCAGCCAAGAAGAAGGGGGCACAGATACGCAGTATTTT.

The CDR3 nucleotides are TGTGCCAGCAGCCTAACAGGGATTAGCAATCAGCCCCAGCATTTT. Translated, it gives CASSLTGISNQPQHF. V and J are TRBV6-1 and TRBJ1-5, with D perhaps TRBD1 (6 bases). Deletions cut 6 bases from V and 0 bases from J, with 12 bases between. The CDR3 is 15 residues long. CDR1 and CDR2 from the germline V gene are MNHNS and SASEGT.

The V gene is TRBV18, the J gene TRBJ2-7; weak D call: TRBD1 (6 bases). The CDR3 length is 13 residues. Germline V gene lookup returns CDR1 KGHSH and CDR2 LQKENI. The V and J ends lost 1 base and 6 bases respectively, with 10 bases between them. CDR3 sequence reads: CASSPQQGREQYF. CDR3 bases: TGTGCCAGCTCACCACAACAGGGTCGCGAGCAGTACTTC.

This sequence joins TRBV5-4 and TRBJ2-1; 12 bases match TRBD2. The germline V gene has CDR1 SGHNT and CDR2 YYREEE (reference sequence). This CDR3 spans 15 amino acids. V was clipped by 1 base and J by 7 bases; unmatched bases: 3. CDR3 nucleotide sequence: TGTGCCAGCAGCTTGTCCCTAGCGGGAGGGAATGAGCAGTTCTTC. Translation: CASSLSLAGGNEQFF.

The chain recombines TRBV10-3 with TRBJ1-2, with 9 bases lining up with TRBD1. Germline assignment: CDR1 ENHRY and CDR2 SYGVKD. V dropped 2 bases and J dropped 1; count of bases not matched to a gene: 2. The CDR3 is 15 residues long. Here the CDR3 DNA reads TGTGCCATCAGTGAGGACAGGGGGGTTAACTATGGCTACACCTTC. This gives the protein CAISEDRGVNYGYTF.

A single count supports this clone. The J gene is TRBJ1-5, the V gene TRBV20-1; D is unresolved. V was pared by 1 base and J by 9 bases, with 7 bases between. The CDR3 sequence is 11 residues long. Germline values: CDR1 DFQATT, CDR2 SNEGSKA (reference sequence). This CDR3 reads CSARVGRPQHF. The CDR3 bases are TGCAGTGCTAGAGTGGGGAGGCCCCAGCATTTT.